The source of this T cell receptor beta chain is a study of T cell repertoires in cytomegalovirus infection. Looking at the study overall: Public TCR beta signatures were indicative of both CMV infection and a matching HLA type. Overall study results and limits: CMV-specific TCR beta clonotypes restricted by HLA-C were the ones dominating the ex vivo response.

Trimming stripped 0 bases from V and 9 bases from J, with 11 bases between. Germline V gives CDR1 SGHTA, CDR2 FQGNSA. The CDR3 consists of 13 residues. TCRdb itself ran the reads through MiXCR, one entry per CDR3 protein. This table holds fewer than 400,000 distinct CDR3 sequences, about a sixth found once. This clonotype was seen repeatedly, ten times or more. No antigen is known for it. Input material: PBMCs. This receptor was obtained from a human donor in good health (CMV status not recorded). Some clones in this sample may be carry-over from other donors' samples. This chain joins TRBV7-2 and TRBJ1-1; D might be TRBD1 (5 bases). Here the CDR3 DNA reads TGTGCCAGCAGCTTAGCCGGGGCTCTGAAAGCTTTCTTT. Its protein product is CASSLAGALKAFF.